These T cell receptor beta chains were read from a single sample in a study of blood T cell repertoires in COVID-19. Profiled with immunoSEQ multiplex PCR; TCRdb holds only in-frame clones, not every one. Of around 500,000 clones in the sample, roughly 90% are singletons; the top ten hold roughly 1.9%. Sequences were obtained from PBMCs or T cells enriched from blood (not recorded which). Receptors originate from a woman in her thirties or forties who had recovered from COVID-19. CDR3s include the opening cysteine and the closing phenylalanine or tryptophan. The order of the fields is D gene, V gene, J gene, clone size, CDR3 protein, CDR3 DNA. A D gene is named only where the DNA matches it firmly. Only part of the rows carry a size: once, few, many, or a class if the clone is expanded.

TRBD1	TRBV18	TRBJ1-5	NA	CASSPVGGNNQPQHF	TGTGCCAGCTCACCGGTAGGGGGCAACAATCAGCCCCAGCATTTT
NA	TRBV7-9	TRBJ1-6	few	CASSLEGQGTSPLHF	TGTGCCAGCAGCTTAGAAGGCCAGGGGACTTCACCCCTCCACTTT
NA	TRBV5-4	TRBJ2-7	NA	CASSSTLAYPYEQYF	TGTGCCAGCAGCTCCACTCTAGCGTACCCCTACGAGCAGTACTTC
NA	TRBV10-3	TRBJ1-5	NA	CAISGLTNQPQHF	TGTGCCATCAGCGGACTCACCAATCAGCCCCAGCATTTT
TRBD2	TRBV7-6	TRBJ2-7	once	CASSSSGAGAGEQYF	TGTGCCAGCAGCTCAAGCGGGGCGGGAGCAGGGGAGCAGTACTTC
NA	TRBV2	TRBJ1-1	NA	CASSRGPTEAFF	TGTGCCAGCAGTCGGGGTCCCACTGAAGCTTTCTTT
NA	TRBV10-2	TRBJ2-1	NA	CASSVPVGWFDREVFNNEQFF	TGCGCCAGCAGTGTCCCGGTAGGGTGGTTCGACAGGGAGGTGTTTAACAATGAGCAGTTCTTC
TRBD1	TRBV29-1	TRBJ2-5	few	CSVAGTGPTSETQYF	TGCAGCGTAGCCGGGACAGGTCCTACAAGCGAGACCCAGTACTTC
TRBD1	TRBV5-4	TRBJ1-4	NA	CASSLQGNEKLFF	TGTGCCAGCAGCTTACAGGGGAATGAAAAACTGTTTTTT
TRBD1	TRBV27	TRBJ1-2	NA	CASSDRVGYGYTF	TGTGCCAGCAGTGACAGGGTCGGCTATGGCTACACCTTC
NA	TRBV10-1	TRBJ2-3	NA	CASSRTSTDTQYF	TGCGCCAGCAGTCGTACTAGTACAGATACGCAGTATTTT
NA	TRBV12-5	TRBJ1-5	NA	CASGLSRLDGGVGRPQHF	TGTGCTAGTGGTTTGTCTCGCCTAGACGGAGGAGTGGGTAGGCCCCAGCATTTT
TRBD2	TRBV3-1/TRBV3-2	TRBJ2-1	NA	CASKPGGQDEQFF	TGTGCCAGCAAACCGGGAGGTCAGGATGAGCAGTTCTTC
TRBD2	TRBV13	TRBJ2-5	NA	CASSTRLAQETQYF	TGTGCCAGCAGCACACGACTAGCCCAAGAGACCCAGTACTTC
TRBD1	TRBV7-9	TRBJ1-1	NA	CASSQDRGIVYTEAFF	TGTGCCAGCAGCCAGGACAGGGGTATAGTGTACACTGAAGCTTTCTTT
TRBD1	TRBV19	TRBJ1-1	NA	CASSLDREAEAFF	TGTGCCAGTAGCCTGGACAGGGAGGCTGAAGCTTTCTTT
TRBD1	TRBV6-2/TRBV6-3	TRBJ2-3	NA	CASSYAPGQRRSTDTQYF	TGTGCCAGCAGTTACGCCCCGGGACAGAGAAGGAGCACAGATACGCAGTATTTT
NA	TRBV11-2	TRBJ1-5	once	CASSLSTNQPQHF	TGTGCCAGCAGCTTAAGCACCAATCAGCCCCAGCATTTT
NA	TRBV10-3	TRBJ2-7	NA	CAISEPSTYEQYF	TGTGCCATCAGTGAGCCTAGCACCTACGAGCAGTACTTC
TRBD1	TRBV5-6	TRBJ1-6	few	CASSLISTGASPLHF	TGTGCCAGCAGCTTGATATCAACAGGGGCTTCACCCCTCCACTTT
TRBD1	TRBV18	TRBJ1-2	NA	CASSPGQGRGYTF	TGTGCCAGCTCACCCGGACAGGGTCGCGGCTACACCTTC
NA	TRBV7-9	TRBJ1-1	NA	CASQSGVRDTEAFF	TGTGCCAGCCAGAGCGGGGTAAGGGACACTGAAGCTTTCTTT
TRBD1	TRBV4-3	TRBJ2-7	NA	CASSQGTGLPGEQYF	TGCGCCAGCAGCCAGGGGACAGGGCTTCCGGGCGAGCAGTACTTC
NA	TRBV5-6	TRBJ2-7	NA	CASTEGGYYEQYF	TGTGCCAGCACCGAGGGGGGGTACTACGAGCAGTACTTC
NA	TRBV11-2	TRBJ2-5	NA	CASRQDSLSKTQYF	TGTGCCAGCAGACAGGACAGTTTGAGTAAGACCCAGTACTTC
NA	TRBV25-1	TRBJ2-3	NA	CASSPTGSDTQYF	TGTGCCAGCAGCCCTACAGGTTCAGATACGCAGTATTTT
TRBD2	TRBV5-1	TRBJ2-1	NA	CASSLEGTSGLSGEQFF	TGCGCCAGCAGCTTGGAAGGGACTAGCGGCCTTTCTGGGGAGCAGTTCTTC
NA	TRBV30	TRBJ2-7	many	CAWSRQVDEQYF	TGTGCCTGGAGTCGACAGGTTGACGAGCAGTACTTC
NA	TRBV7-2	TRBJ2-1	NA	CASSLVGAYNEQFF	TGTGCCAGCAGCTTAGTAGGGGCCTACAATGAGCAGTTCTTC
TRBD1	TRBV7-9	TRBJ1-2	once	CASSPQGQGESNYGYTF	TGTGCCAGCAGCCCGCAGGGACAGGGGGAGTCTAACTATGGCTACACCTTC
NA	TRBV12-3/TRBV12-4	TRBJ1-5	NA	CASSSLIQPQHF	TGTGCCAGCAGTTCCCTAATTCAGCCCCAGCATTTT
TRBD2	TRBV19	TRBJ2-7	NA	CASSILLAGRSEQYF	TGTGCCAGTAGTATCCTCCTAGCGGGACGAAGCGAGCAGTACTTC
TRBD2	TRBV5-1	TRBJ2-3	NA	CASSLELAGVGTDTQYF	TGCGCCAGCAGCTTGGAGCTAGCGGGAGTGGGGACAGATACGCAGTATTTT
TRBD2	TRBV5-8	TRBJ2-1	few	CASPQGLAGDRGSYNEQFF	TGTGCCAGCCCCCAGGGACTAGCGGGAGACCGCGGCTCCTACAATGAGCAGTTCTTC
NA	TRBV27	TRBJ2-7	NA	CASKVQLADNYEQYF	TGTGCCAGCAAAGTCCAACTAGCCGATAACTACGAGCAGTACTTC
NA	TRBV7-2	TRBJ2-1	NA	CASSPRAGQGVFEQFF	TGTGCCAGCAGCCCTCGCGCTGGGCAGGGTGTCTTTGAGCAGTTCTTC
TRBD2	TRBV27	TRBJ2-7	NA	CASSPGGSIPYEQYF	TGTGCCAGCAGTCCCGGGGGGTCAATCCCCTACGAGCAGTACTTC
NA	TRBV6-2/TRBV6-3	TRBJ2-7	once	CASSAGGIAAEQYF	TGTGCCAGCAGTGCCGGGGGTATAGCCGCCGAGCAGTACTTC
TRBD2	TRBV4-3	TRBJ2-1	once	CASSQLAGGPYEQFF	TGCGCCAGCAGCCAGCTAGCGGGAGGGCCGTATGAGCAGTTCTTC
NA	TRBV18	TRBJ1-1	NA	CASSPWPSDTEAFF	TGTGCCAGCTCACCATGGCCGTCCGACACTGAAGCTTTCTTT
TRBD1	TRBV5-6	TRBJ1-5	few	CASSSDRNVQPQHF	TGTGCCAGCAGCTCGGACAGGAACGTTCAGCCCCAGCATTTT
TRBD1	TRBV27	TRBJ1-2	NA	CASKRDSQTGYTF	TGTGCCAGCAAGAGGGACAGTCAAACGGGCTACACCTTC
TRBD1	TRBV5-1	TRBJ1-2	once	CASSLGQGGDGYTF	TGCGCCAGCAGCCTAGGACAGGGTGGTGATGGCTACACCTTC
NA	TRBV24-1	TRBJ1-1	NA	CATSERQVNTEAFF	TGTGCCACCAGTGAGCGACAGGTGAACACTGAAGCTTTCTTT
NA	TRBV19	TRBJ1-3	NA	CASSITWGPGNTIYF	TGTGCCAGTAGTATTACGTGGGGGCCAGGAAACACCATATATTTT
NA	TRBV18	TRBJ2-7	NA	CASSPQQGWDEQYF	TGTGCCAGCTCACCACAACAGGGATGGGACGAGCAGTACTTC
TRBD1	TRBV7-9	TRBJ2-2	NA	CASSWDRGNTGELFF	TGTGCCAGCAGCTGGGACAGGGGAAACACCGGGGAGCTGTTTTTT
TRBD2	TRBV6-2/TRBV6-3	TRBJ2-3	NA	CASSSTSSGSTDTQYF	TGTGCCAGCAGTTCAACCTCTAGCGGGAGCACAGATACGCAGTATTTT
TRBD1	TRBV12-5	TRBJ1-2	NA	CASGLSLDRGRNGYTF	TGTGCTAGTGGTTTGTCACTGGACAGGGGGAGAAATGGCTACACCTTC
NA	TRBV4-1	TRBJ1-1	once	CASSQERGYTEAFF	TGCGCCAGCAGCCAAGAGAGAGGATACACTGAAGCTTTCTTT
NA	TRBV7-2	TRBJ1-6	NA	CASSLVPGKNSPLHF	TGTGCCAGCAGCTTAGTACCAGGGAAGAATTCACCCCTCCACTTT
TRBD2	TRBV6-1	TRBJ2-5	NA	CASSERGLAGFNQETQYF	TGTGCCAGCAGTGAAAGGGGACTAGCGGGATTTAACCAAGAGACCCAGTACTTC